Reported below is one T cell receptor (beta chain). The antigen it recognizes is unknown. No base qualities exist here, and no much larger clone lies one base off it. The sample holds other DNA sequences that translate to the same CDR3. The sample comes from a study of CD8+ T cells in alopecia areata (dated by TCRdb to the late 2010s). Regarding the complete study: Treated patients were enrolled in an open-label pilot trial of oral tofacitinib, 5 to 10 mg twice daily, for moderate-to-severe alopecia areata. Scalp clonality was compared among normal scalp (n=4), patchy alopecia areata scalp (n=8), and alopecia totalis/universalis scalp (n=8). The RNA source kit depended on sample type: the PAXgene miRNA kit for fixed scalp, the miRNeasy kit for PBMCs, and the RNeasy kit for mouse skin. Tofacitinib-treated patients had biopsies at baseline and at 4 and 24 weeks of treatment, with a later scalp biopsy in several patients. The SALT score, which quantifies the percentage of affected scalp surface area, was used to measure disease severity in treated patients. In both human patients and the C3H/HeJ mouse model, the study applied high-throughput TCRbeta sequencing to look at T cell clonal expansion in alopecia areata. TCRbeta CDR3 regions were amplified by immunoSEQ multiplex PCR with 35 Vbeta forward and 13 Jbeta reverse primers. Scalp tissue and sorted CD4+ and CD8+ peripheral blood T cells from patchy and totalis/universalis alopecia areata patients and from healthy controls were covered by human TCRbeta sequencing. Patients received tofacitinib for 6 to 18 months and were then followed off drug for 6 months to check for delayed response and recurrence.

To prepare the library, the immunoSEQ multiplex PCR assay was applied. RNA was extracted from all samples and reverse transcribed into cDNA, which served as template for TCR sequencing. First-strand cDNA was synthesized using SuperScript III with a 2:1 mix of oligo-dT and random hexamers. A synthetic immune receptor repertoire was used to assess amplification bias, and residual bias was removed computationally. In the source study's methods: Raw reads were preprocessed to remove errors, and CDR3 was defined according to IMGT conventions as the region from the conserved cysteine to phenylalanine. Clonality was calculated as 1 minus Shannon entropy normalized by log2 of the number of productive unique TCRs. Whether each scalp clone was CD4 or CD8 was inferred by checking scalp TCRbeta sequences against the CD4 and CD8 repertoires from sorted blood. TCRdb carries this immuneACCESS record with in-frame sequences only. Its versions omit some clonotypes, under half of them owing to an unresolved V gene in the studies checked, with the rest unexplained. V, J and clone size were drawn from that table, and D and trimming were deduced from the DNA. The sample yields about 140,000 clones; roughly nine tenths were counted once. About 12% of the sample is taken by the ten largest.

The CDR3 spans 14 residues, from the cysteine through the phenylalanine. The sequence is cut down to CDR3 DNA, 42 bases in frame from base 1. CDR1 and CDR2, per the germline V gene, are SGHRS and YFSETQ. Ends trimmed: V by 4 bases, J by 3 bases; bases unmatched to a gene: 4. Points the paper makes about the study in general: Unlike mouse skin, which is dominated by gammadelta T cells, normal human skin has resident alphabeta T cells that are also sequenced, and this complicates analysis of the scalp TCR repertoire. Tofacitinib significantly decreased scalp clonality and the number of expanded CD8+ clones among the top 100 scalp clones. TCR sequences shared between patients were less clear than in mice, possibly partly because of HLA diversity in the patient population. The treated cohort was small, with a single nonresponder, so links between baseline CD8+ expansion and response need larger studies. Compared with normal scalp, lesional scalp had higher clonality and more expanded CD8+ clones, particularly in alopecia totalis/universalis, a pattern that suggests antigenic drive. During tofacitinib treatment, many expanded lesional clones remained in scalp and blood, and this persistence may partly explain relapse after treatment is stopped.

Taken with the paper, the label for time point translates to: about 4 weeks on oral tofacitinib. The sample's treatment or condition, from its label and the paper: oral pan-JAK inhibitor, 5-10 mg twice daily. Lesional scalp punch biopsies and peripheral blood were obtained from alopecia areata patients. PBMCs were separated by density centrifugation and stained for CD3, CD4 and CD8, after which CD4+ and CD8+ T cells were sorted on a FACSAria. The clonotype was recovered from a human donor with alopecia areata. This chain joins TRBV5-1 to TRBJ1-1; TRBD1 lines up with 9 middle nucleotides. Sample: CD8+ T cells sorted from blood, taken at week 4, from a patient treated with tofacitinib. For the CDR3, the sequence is CASSAGQGDTEAFF. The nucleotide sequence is TGCGCCAGCAGCGCGGGACAGGGCGACACTGAAGCTTTCTTT.